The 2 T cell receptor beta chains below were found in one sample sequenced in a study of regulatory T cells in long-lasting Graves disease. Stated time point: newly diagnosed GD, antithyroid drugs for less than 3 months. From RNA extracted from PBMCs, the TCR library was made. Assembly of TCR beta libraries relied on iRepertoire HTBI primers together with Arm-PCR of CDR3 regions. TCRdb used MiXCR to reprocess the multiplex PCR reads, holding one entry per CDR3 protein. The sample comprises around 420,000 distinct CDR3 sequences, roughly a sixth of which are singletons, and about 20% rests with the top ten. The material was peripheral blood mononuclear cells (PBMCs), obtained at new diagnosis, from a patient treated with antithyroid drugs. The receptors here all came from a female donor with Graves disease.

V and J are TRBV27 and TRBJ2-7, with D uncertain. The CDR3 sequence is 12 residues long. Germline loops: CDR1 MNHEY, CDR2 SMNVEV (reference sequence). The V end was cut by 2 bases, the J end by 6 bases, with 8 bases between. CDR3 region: CASSLNGFEQYF. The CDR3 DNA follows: TGTGCCAGCAGTTTAAACGGGTTCGAGCAGTACTTC.

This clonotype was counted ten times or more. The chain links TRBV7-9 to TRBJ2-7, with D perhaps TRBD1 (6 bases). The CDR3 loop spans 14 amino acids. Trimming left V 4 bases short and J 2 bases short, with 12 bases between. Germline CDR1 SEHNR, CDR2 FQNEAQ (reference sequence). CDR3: CASSSTGTPYEQYF. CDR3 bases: TGTGCCAGCAGCTCCACCGGGACACCCTACGAGCAGTACTTC.